This passage covers 14 T cell receptor beta chains from one sample sequenced in a study of cytomegalovirus exposure and HLA in healthy donors. PCR used 60 Vbeta primers and 13 Jbeta primers. Using immunoSEQ multiplex PCR, the repertoire was profiled, and TCRdb retains in-frame clones only, with some absent. The data contain roughly 150,000 clones, 60% to 85% of them singletons. The sample comprised PBMCs. The receptor source for this set is a woman between 50 and 59 years old in good health and CMV-seropositive.

The chain recombines TRBV19 with TRBJ1-1, with 12 bases lining up with TRBD1. CDR1 and CDR2 (germline): LNHDA, SQIVND (reference sequence). CDR3 length: 15 residues. Unmatched junction bases numbered 6, after V lost 5 bases and J lost 5 bases. The CDR3 is CASSRGQGAGTEAFF. In DNA, the CDR3 is TGTGCCAGTAGTCGGGGACAGGGGGCAGGGACTGAAGCTTTCTTT.

V and J are TRBV9 and TRBJ2-2; TRBD2 aligns across 12 bases. Germline V lookup: CDR1 SGDLS, CDR2 YYNGEE. V lost 4 bases to trimming and J lost 5 bases; unmatched junction nucleotides: 6. The CDR3 has 16 residues. CDR3 residues: CASSKRTSGGTGELFF. The DNA of the CDR3 is TGTGCCAGCAGCAAAAGAACTAGCGGGGGGACCGGGGAGCTGTTTTTT.

The V call is TRBV2, the J call TRBJ2-5; D may be TRBD1 (5 bases). The CDR3 length is 13 residues. V lost 9 bases, J lost 2 bases, and 13 bases lay in between. Germline V gene lookup returns CDR1 SNHLY and CDR2 FYNNEI. DNA of the CDR3: TGTGCCAGAGACGACAGTCAGCAAGAGACCCAGTACTTC. Its translation is CARDDSQQETQYF.

The rearrangement joins TRBV11-2 to TRBJ2-7; TRBD1 aligns across 12 bases. Germline lookup yields CDR1 SGHAT and CDR2 FQNNGV. The trim removed 4 bases at V and 1 base at J, leaving 11 bases unmatched. This CDR3 spans 18 amino acids. The CDR3 DNA reads TGTGCCAGCAGCTCGACAAACCGGGACAGGGGGCATTCCTACGAGCAGTACTTC. Translation: CASSSTNRDRGHSYEQYF.

The rearrangement links TRBV7-3 to TRBJ2-5; TRBD1 matches 7 bases. This CDR3 has 16 amino acids. CDR1 and CDR2 from the germline V gene are SGHTA and FQGTGA. J lost 2 bases, V lost 3 bases, and 9 bases had no gene match. The CDR3 sequence: CASSFIQGTGQETQYF. CDR3 coding DNA: TGTGCCAGCAGCTTTATACAGGGGACGGGTCAAGAGACCCAGTACTTC. The full variable domain, its missing parts supplied by reference TRBV7-3 and TRBJ2-5, is GAGVSQTPSNKVTEKGKYVELRCDPISGHTALYWYRQSLGQGPEFLIYFQGTGAADDSGLPNDRFFAVRPEGSVSTLKIQRTERGDSAVYLCASSFIQGTGQETQYFGPGTRLLVL.

This clone has just a few counts. The rearrangement joins TRBV5-1 to TRBJ1-6, with 9 nucleotides matching TRBD1. The V and J ends lost 4 bases and 9 bases, in that order; junction bases with no gene match: 8. Germline V lookup: CDR1 SGHRS, CDR2 YFSETQ. The CDR3 runs 15 residues. The CDR3, as DNA: TGCGCCAGCAGCAGAACTACAGGGGGCAGTTCACCCCTCCACTTT. Protein product: CASSRTTGGSSPLHF.

This clone turned up a few times. V usage is TRBV7-7 and J usage is TRBJ2-5, with D possibly being TRBD1 (6 bases). V was trimmed by 4 bases and J by 5 bases, leaving 11 bases between them. The CDR3 is 13 amino acids. CDR1 and CDR2 from the germline V gene are SSHAT and FNYEAQ (reference sequence). The DNA for the CDR3 is TGTGCCAGCAGCTGGGGGCCCTTGGAGACCCAGTACTTC. Translating gives CASSWGPLETQYF. The complete variable domain, with remaining parts taken from reference TRBV7-7 and TRBJ2-5, reads GAGVSQSPRYKVTKRGQDVTLRCDPISSHATLYWYQQALGQGPEFLTYFNYEAQPDKSGLPSDRFSAERPEGSISTLTIQRTEQRDSAMYRCASSWGPLETQYFGPGTRLLVL.

The chain recombines TRBV9 with TRBJ1-6; D is ambiguous. The CDR3 runs to 15 residues. The germline CDR1 and CDR2 sequences are SGDLS and YYNGEE. The V and J ends lost 3 bases and 7 bases respectively, with 14 bases between them. CDR3 in amino acids: CASSAAGRPNSPLHF. The CDR3 nucleotides read TGTGCCAGCAGCGCCGCGGGCAGACCGAATTCACCCCTCCACTTT. The full variable domain, with the rest looked up from reference TRBV9 and TRBJ1-6, is DSGVTQTPKHLITATGQRVTLRCSPRSGDLSVYWYQQSLDQGLQFLIQYYNGEERAKGNILERFSAQQFPDLHSELNLSSLELGDSALYFCASSAAGRPNSPLHFGNGTRLTVT.

This clone was observed a single time. The rearrangement links TRBV5-6 to TRBJ2-1; D might be TRBD2 (5 bases). Germline CDR1 reads SGHDT; CDR2 reads YYEEEE. This CDR3 region has 12 residues. V lost 4 bases and J lost 3, with 5 bases in between. The CDR3 region has the DNA TGTGCCAGCAGCCGGGACTACAATGAGCAGTTCTTC. The encoded protein is CASSRDYNEQFF. The whole variable domain, filled in from reference TRBV5-6 and TRBJ2-1, reads DAGVTQSPTHLIKTRGQQVTLRCSPKSGHDTVSWYQQALGQGPQFIFQYYEEEERQRGNFPDRFSGHQFPNYSSELNVNALLLGDSALYLCASSRDYNEQFFGPGTRLTVL.

J is TRBJ1-5 and V is TRBV6-1; 7 nucleotides line up with TRBD1. The CDR3 spans 14 residues. J lost 2 bases, V lost 7 bases, and 5 bases had no gene match. Germline V lookup: CDR1 MNHNS, CDR2 SASEGT. The CDR3 reads CASTRDSGNQPQHF. CDR3 nucleotides: TGTGCCAGCACCCGGGACAGTGGCAATCAGCCCCAGCATTTT.

This sequence joins TRBV5-1 and TRBJ1-6, with TRBD1 matching over 7 bases. Losses at the gene ends were 4 bases for V and 8 bases for J; bases not matched to a gene: 6. The germline CDR1 and CDR2 sequences are SGHRS and YFSETQ. This CDR3 spans 14 amino acids. Written as DNA, the CDR3 is TGCGCCAGCAGCCTGGGACAGACAGATTCACCCCTCCACTTT. Its protein is CASSLGQTDSPLHF.

The rearrangement uses TRBV27 and TRBJ1-4; maybe TRBD1 (6 bases). Germline assignment: CDR1 MNHEY and CDR2 SMNVEV (reference sequence). The CDR3 length is 15 residues. V lost 5 bases to trimming and J lost 8 bases, with 18 bases between them. The CDR3 DNA follows: TGTGCCAGCAGTCCCATGTTCGGGGGGGGCGAAAAACTGTTTTTT. Its translation is CASSPMFGGGEKLFF. Full variable domain (missing parts from reference TRBV27 and TRBJ1-4): EAQVTQNPRYLITVTGKKLTVTCSQNMNHEYMSWYRQDPGLGLRQIYYSMNVEVTDKGDVPEGYKVSRKEKRNFPLILESPSPNQTSLYFCASSPMFGGGEKLFFGSGTQLSVL.

This clone has a single count. This chain links TRBV11-1 with TRBJ1-1, with TRBD1 matching over 9 bases. J gave up 6 bases and V 5 bases, and 4 bases lay outside the gene matches. Germline lookup yields CDR1 SGHAT and CDR2 FQDESV (reference sequence). The CDR3 has 13 amino acids. The CDR3 loop is CASSRDRGAEAFF. The DNA of the CDR3 is TGTGCCAGCAGCCGAGACAGGGGGGCTGAAGCTTTCTTT.

The rearrangement joins TRBV6-1 to TRBJ1-1; D ambiguous. The CDR3 spans 13 residues. V shed 6 bases and J shed 0 bases, with 8 bases lying between them. Per germline, CDR1 MNHNS and CDR2 SASEGT. CDR3 sequence reads: CASRREMNTEAFF. CDR3 DNA: TGTGCCAGCAGGAGAGAAATGAACACTGAAGCTTTCTTT.